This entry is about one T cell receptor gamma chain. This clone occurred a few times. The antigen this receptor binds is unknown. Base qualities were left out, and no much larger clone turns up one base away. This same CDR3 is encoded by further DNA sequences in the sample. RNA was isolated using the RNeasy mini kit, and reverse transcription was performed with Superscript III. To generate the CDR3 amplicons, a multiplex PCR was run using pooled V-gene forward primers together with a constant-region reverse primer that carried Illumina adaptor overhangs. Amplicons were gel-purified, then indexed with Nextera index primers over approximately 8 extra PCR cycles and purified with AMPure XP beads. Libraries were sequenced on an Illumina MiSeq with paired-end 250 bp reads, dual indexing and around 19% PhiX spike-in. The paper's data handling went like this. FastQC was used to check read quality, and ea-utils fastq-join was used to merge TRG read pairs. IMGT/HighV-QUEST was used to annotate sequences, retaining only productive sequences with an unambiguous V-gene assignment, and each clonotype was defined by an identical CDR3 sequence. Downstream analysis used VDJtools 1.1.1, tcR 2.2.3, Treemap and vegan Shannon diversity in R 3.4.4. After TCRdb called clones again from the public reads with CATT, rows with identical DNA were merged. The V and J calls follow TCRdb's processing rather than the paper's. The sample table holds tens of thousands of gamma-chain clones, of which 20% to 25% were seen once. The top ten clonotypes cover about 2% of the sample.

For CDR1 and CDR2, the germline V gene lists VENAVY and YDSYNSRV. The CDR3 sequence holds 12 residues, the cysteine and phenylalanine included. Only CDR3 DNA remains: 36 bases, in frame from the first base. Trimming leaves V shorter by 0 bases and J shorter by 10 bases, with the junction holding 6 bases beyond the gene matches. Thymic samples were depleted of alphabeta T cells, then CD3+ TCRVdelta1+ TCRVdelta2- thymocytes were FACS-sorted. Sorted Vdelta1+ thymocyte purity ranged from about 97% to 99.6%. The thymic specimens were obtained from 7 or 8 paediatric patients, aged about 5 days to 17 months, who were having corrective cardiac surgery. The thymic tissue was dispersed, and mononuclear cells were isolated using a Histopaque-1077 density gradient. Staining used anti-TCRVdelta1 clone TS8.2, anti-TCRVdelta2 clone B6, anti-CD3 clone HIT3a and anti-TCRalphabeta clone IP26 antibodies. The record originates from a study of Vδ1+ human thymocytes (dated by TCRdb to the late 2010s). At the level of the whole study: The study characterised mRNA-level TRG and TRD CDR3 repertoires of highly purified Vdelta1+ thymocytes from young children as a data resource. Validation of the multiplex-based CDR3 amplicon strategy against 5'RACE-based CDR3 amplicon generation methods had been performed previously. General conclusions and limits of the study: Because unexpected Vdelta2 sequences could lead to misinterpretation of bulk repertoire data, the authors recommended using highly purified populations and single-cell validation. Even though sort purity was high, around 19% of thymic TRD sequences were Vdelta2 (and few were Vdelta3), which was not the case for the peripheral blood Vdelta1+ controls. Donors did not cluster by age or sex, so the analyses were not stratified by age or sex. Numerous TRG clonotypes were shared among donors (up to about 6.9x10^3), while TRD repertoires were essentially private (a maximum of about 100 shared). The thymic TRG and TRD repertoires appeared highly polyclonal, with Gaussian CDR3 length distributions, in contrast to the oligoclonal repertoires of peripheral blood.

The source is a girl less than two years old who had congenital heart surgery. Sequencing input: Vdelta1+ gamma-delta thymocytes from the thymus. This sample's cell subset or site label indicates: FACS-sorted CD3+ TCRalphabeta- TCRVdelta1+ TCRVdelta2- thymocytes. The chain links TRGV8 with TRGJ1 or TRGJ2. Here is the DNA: TGTGCCACCTGGGATAGGCTGGGGAAGAAACTCTTT. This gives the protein CATWDRLGKKLF.